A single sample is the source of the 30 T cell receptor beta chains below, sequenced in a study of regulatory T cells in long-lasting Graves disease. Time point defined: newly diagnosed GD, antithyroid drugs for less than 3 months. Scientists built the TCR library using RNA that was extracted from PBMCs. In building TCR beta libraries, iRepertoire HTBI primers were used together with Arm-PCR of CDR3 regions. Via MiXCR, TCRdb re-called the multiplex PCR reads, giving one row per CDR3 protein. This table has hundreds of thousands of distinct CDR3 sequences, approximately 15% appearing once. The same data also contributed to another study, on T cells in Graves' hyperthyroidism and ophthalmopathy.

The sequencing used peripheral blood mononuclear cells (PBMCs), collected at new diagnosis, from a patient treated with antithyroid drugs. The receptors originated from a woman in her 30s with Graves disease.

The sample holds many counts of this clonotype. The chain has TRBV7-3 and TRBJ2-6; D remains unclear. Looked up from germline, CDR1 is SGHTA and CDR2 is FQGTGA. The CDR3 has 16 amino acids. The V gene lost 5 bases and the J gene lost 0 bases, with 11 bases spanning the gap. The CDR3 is CASSPTPSSGANVLTF. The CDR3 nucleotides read TGTGCCAGCAGCCCCACCCCCAGCTCTGGGGCCAACGTCCTGACTTTC.

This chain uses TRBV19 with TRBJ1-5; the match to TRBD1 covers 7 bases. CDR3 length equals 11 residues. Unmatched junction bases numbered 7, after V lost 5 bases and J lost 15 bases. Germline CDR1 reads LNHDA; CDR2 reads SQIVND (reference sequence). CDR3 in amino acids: CASSFDRVPHF. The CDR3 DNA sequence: TGTGCCAGTAGTTTCGACAGGGTTCCGCATTTT.

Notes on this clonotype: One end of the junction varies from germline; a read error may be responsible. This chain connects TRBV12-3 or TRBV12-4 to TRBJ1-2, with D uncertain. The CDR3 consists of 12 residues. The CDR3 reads CASSFGPGEVCF. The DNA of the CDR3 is TGTGCCAGCAGTTTCGGCCCGGGAGAGGTCTGCTTC.

The CDR3 loop is CASSHSRPTKNIQYF. DNA of the CDR3: TGCGCCAGCAGCCATTCCCGGCCAACTAAAAACATTCAGTACTTC. The chain couples TRBV4-1 to TRBJ2-4; no clear D. With 3 bases removed from V and 4 bases from J, the gap between germline ends came to 13 bases. This CDR3 comprises 15 residues. Germline lookup yields CDR1 MGHRA and CDR2 YSYEKL.

This chain's CDR3 is CASSVIAGGPGEQYF. CDR3 in DNA: TGCGCCAGCAGCGTTATAGCGGGAGGGCCTGGCGAGCAGTACTTC. V gene TRBV4-1 combines with J gene TRBJ2-7; TRBD2 aligns across 11 bases. This CDR3 is built from 15 residues. V lost 5 bases to trimming and J lost 6 bases; unmatched junction nucleotides: 9. Germline V lookup: CDR1 MGHRA, CDR2 YSYEKL.

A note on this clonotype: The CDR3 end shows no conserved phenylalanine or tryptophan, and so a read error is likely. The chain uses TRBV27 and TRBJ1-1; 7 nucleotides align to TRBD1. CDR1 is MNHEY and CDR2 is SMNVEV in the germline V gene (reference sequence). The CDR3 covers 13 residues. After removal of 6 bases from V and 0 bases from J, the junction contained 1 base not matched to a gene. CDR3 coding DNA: TGTGCCAGCAGACAGGGGTTGAACACTGAAGCTTTCCTT. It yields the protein CASRQGLNTEAFL.

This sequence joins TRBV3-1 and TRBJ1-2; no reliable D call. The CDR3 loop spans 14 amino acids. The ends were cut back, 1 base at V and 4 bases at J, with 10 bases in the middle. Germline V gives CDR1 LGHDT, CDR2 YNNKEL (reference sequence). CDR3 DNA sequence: TGTGCCAGCAGCCAAGCGGCCGGAACCTATGGCTACACCTTC. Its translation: CASSQAAGTYGYTF.

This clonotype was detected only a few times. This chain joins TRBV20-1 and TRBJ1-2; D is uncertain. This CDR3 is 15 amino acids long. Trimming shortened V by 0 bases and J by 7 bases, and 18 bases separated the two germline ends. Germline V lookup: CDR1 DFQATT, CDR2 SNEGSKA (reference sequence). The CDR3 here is CSARDLLGVDSGYTF. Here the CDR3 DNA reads TGCAGTGCTAGAGACCTACTGGGTGTCGATAGTGGCTACACCTTC.

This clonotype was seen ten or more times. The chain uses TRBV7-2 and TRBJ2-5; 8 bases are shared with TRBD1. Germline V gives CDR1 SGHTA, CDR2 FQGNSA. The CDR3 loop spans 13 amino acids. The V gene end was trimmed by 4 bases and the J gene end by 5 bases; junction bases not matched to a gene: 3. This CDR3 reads CASSWTGKETQYF. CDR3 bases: TGTGCCAGCAGCTGGACAGGGAAGGAGACCCAGTACTTC.

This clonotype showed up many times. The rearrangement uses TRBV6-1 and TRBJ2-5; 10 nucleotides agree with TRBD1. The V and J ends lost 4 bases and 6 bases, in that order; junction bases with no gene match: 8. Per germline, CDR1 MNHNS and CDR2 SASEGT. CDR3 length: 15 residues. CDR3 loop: CASSGTPGQGKTQYF. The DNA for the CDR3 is TGTGCCAGCAGTGGGACGCCGGGACAGGGGAAGACCCAGTACTTC.

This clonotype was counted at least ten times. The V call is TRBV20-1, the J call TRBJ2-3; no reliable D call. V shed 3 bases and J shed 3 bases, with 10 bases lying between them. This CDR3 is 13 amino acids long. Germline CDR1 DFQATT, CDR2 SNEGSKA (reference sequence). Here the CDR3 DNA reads TGCAGTGCTAGTAGGTTTAGTACAGATACGCAGTATTTT. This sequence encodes CSASRFSTDTQYF.

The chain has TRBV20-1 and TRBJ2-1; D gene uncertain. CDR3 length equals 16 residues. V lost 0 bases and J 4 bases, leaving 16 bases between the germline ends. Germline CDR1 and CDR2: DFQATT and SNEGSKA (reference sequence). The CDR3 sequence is CSARDPPENGYNEQFF. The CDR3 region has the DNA TGCAGTGCTAGAGATCCTCCCGAGAACGGATACAATGAGCAGTTCTTC.

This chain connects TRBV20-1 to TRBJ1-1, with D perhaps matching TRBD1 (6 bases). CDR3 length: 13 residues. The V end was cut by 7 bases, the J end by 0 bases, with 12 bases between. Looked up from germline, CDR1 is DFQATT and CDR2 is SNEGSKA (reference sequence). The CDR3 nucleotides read TGCAGTGGATACAGGGACATGAACACTGAAGCTTTCTTT. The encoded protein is CSGYRDMNTEAFF.

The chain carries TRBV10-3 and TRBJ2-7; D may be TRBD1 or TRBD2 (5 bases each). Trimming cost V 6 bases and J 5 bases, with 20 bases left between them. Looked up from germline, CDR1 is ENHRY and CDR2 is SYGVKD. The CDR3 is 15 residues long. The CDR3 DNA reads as TGTGCCATCAGGGGGCTGGGTGAGGGCCAGCACGAGCAGTACTTC. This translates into CAIRGLGEGQHEQYF.

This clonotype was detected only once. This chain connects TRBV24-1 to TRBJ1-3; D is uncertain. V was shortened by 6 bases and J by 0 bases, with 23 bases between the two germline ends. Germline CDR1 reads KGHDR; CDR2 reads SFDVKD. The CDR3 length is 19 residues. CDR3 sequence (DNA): TGTGCCACCAGTTTCAGAGGTCCAGAACCTGAGAGCTCTGGAAACACCATATATTTT. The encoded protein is CATSFRGPEPESSGNTIYF.

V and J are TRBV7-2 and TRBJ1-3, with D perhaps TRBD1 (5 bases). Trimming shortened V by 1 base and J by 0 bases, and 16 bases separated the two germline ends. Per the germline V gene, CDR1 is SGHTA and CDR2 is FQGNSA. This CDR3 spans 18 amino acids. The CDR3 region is CASSLGYTGALSGNTIYF. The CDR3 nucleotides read TGTGCCAGCAGCTTAGGGTACACCGGGGCGCTCTCTGGAAACACCATATATTTT.

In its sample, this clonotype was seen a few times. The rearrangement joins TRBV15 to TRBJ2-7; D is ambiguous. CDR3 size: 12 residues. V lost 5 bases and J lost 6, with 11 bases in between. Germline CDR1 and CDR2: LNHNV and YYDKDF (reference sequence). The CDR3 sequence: CATSSSVGEQYF. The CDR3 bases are TGTGCCACCAGCTCCTCCGTGGGCGAGCAGTACTTC.

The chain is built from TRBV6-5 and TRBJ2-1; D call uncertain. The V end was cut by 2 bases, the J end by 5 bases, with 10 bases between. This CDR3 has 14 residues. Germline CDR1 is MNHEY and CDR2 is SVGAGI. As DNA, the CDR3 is TGTGCCAGCAGTTACAAGGGCCTTCACAATGAGCAGTTCTTC. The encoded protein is CASSYKGLHNEQFF.

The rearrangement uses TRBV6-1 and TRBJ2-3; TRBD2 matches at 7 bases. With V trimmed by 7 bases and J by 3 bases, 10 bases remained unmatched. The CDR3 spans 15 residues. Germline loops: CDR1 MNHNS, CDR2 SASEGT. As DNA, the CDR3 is TGTGCCAGCACTAACGGGGCGGGAGCGACAGATACGCAGTATTTT. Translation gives CASTNGAGATDTQYF.

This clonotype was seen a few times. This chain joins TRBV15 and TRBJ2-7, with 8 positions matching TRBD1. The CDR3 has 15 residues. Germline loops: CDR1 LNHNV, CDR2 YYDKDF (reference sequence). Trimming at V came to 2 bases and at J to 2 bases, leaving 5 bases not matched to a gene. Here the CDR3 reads CATSRHRGDTYEQYF. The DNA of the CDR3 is TGTGCCACCAGCAGACACAGGGGGGATACCTACGAGCAGTACTTC. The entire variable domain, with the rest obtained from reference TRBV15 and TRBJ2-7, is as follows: DAMVIQNPRYQVTQFGKPVTLSCSQTLNHNVMYWYQQKSSQAPKLLFHYYDKDFNNEADTPDNFQSRRPNTSFCFLDIRSPGLGDTAMYLCATSRHRGDTYEQYFGPGTRLTVT.

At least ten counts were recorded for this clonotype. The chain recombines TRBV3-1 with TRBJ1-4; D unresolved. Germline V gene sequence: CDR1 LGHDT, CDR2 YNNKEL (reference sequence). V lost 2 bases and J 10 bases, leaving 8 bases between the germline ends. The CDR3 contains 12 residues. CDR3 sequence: CASSQLSAKLFF. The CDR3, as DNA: TGTGCCAGCAGCCAACTTTCCGCAAAACTGTTTTTT.

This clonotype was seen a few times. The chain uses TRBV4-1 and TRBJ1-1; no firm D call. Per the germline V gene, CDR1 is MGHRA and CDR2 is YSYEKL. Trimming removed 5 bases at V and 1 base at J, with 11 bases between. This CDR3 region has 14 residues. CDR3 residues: CASSIGGTNTEAFF. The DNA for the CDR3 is TGCGCCAGCAGCATCGGAGGAACGAACACTGAAGCTTTCTTT.

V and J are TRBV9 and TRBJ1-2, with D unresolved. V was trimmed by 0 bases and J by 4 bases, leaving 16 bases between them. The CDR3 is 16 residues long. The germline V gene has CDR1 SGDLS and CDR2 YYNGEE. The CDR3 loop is CASSVAPLTFSYGYTF. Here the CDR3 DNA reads TGTGCCAGCAGCGTAGCCCCACTGACTTTTTCCTATGGCTACACCTTC.

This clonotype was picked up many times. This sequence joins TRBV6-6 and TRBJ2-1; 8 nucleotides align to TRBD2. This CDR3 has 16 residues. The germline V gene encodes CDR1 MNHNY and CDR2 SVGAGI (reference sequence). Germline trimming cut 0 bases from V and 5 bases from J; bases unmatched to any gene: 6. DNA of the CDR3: TGTGCCAGCAGTTACTCGAGCTTGCGGGAGGACAATGAGCAGTTCTTC. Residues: CASSYSSLREDNEQFF.

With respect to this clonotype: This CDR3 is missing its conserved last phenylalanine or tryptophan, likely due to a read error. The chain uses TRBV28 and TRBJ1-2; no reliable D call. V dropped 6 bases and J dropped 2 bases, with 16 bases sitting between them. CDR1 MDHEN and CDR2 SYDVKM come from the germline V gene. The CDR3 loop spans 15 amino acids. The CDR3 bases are TGTGCCAGCAGCCGTATGAGGGTATCGAACTATGGCTACACCTCC. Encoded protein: CASSRMRVSNYGYTS.

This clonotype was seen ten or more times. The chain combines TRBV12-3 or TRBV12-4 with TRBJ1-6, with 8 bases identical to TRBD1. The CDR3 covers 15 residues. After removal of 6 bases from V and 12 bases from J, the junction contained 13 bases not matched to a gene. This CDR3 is CASRDQGAIKGPLHF. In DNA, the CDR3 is TGTGCCAGCAGGGACCAGGGGGCGATAAAGGGACCCCTCCACTTT.

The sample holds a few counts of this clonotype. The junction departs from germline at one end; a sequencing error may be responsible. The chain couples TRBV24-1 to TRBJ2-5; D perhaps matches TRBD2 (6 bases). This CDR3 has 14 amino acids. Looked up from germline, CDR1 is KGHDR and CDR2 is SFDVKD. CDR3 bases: TGTGCCACCAGTGATTACGGGGGTCAAGAGGCCCAGTACTTC. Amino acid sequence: CATSDYGGQEAQYF.

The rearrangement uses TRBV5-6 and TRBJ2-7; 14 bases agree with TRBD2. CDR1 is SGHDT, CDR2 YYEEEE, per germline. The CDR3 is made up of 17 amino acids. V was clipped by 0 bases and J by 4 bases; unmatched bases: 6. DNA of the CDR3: TGTGCCAGCAGCTTGGTCCCGGGACTAGCGGGAGATTACGAGCAGTACTTC. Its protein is CASSLVPGLAGDYEQYF.

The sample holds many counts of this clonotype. The CDR3 spells CASSLWGDEQFF. The CDR3 DNA reads TGTGCCAGCAGTTTGTGGGGGGATGAGCAGTTCTTC. The V gene is TRBV12-3 or TRBV12-4, the J gene TRBJ2-1; D might be TRBD2 (6 bases). The V and J ends lost 3 bases and 8 bases respectively, with 8 bases between them. There are 12 residues in the CDR3.

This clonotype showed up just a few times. The CDR3 DNA reads as TGTGCCAGTAGTATACTACCGGGGGGGAACACCGGGGAGCTGTTTTTT. Protein: CASSILPGGNTGELFF. The chain carries TRBV19 and TRBJ2-2, with TRBD2 matching over 7 bases. J was trimmed by 1 base and V by 2 bases; bases with no gene match: 4. The germline V gene encodes CDR1 LNHDA and CDR2 SQIVND (reference sequence). This CDR3 comprises 16 residues.